This T cell receptor beta chain was identified in a study of glioma-infiltrating T cells after dendritic cell vaccination. Stated time point: after dendritic cell vaccination, including at tumor progression/relapse. All glioblastoma patients lacked an isocitrate dehydrogenase mutation. PBMC were collected before vaccination, two weeks after the third vaccination, and at progression. As regards this clone: Its specificity is not known.

Whole-study results and caveats: Longer survival after dendritic cell vaccination followed higher pretreatment TIL content.

The V end was cut by 3 bases, the J end by 6 bases, with 18 bases between. The germline gives CDR1 SGHAT, CDR2 FQNNGV. The CDR3 runs 15 residues. The primer mix had 60 V beta and 13 J beta primers. Only in-frame clones appear in the TCRdb table, and some are missing; sequencing was by immunoSEQ multiplex PCR. The top ten hold around 2.9% of the sample, which has 20,000 to 30,000 clones, just under 90% seen once. This chain links TRBV11-2 with TRBJ2-7; TRBD2 might be the D (5 bases). This clonotype originated in a human donor with glioblastoma. Here the sequenced sample was blood, taken after dendritic cell vaccination. CDR3 coding DNA: TGTGCCAGCAGCTTGGGAAGAGGGCGTAGCTCCGAGCAGTACTTC. The encoded protein is CASSLGRGRSSEQYF.